A selection of T cell receptor beta chains follows, all from one sample in a study of blood T cell repertoires in COVID-19. TCRdb's copy holds only in-frame clones and misses some; the assay was immunoSEQ multiplex PCR. Of fewer than 700,000 clones in the sample, about 89% were seen once. Sequencing input: peripheral blood. The receptors were gathered from a woman between 45 and 60 years old with COVID-19, enrolled during active disease. The CDR3 runs from the conserved cysteine through the conserved F or W. A D gene is named only where the DNA matches it firmly. Clone size is stated in some rows and not others, as once, few, many or a class when expanded.

clone_size	v_call	j_call	d_call	cdr3_nt	cdr3_aa
.	TRBV5-1	TRBJ1-2	TRBD1	TGCGCCAGCAGCTCGGGACAGGGTGGCGGCTACACCTTC	CASSSGQGGGYTF
once	TRBV6-1	TRBJ1-2	.	TGTGCCAGCAGTGAACGGGGAAGGGGCTACACCTTC	CASSERGRGYTF
few	TRBV11-2	TRBJ2-6	.	TGTGCCAGCAGCCCAGACAGTACTGGGGCCAACGTCCTGACTTTC	CASSPDSTGANVLTF
.	TRBV9	TRBJ1-5	TRBD1	TGTGCCAGCAGCGAGGGACAGGGGGTTAGGCCCCAGCATTTT	CASSEGQGVRPQHF
.	TRBV5-1	TRBJ1-1	.	TGCGCCAGCAGCTTGGTTGGGGGGGACACTGAAGCTTTCTTT	CASSLVGGDTEAFF
.	TRBV28	TRBJ1-5	.	TGTGCCAGCAGTTTACCCCACTCCTCTAGCAATCAGCCCCAGCATTTT	CASSLPHSSSNQPQHF
.	TRBV29-1	TRBJ1-1	TRBD1	TGCAGCGTTCAAGCGTCAGGGGGCGTAGTCAACACTGAAGCTTTCTTT	CSVQASGGVVNTEAFF
.	TRBV7-9	TRBJ1-1	.	TGTGCCAGCAGCTTACAGGGGAACACTGAAGCTTTCTTT	CASSLQGNTEAFF
.	TRBV7-6	TRBJ1-1	.	TGTGCCAGCAGCTTAGCCGGGGAGTTAGGGACTGAAGCTTTCTTT	CASSLAGELGTEAFF
.	TRBV5-1	TRBJ1-1	.	TGCGCCAGCAGCTTGGTTTGGGGGGGAGGCACTGAAGCTTTCTTT	CASSLVWGGGTEAFF
.	TRBV6-5	TRBJ2-5	TRBD1	TGTGCCAGCAGTTCGACAGGGGAAAGGGAGACCCAGTACTTC	CASSSTGERETQYF
.	TRBV30	TRBJ1-1	.	TGTGCCTGGAGATTCGGGGGATTGAACACTGAAGCTTTCTTT	CAWRFGGLNTEAFF
.	TRBV30	TRBJ1-1	.	TGTGCCTGGAGTTTGGGTACCGGGAGTGAAGCTTTCTTT	CAWSLGTGSEAFF
.	TRBV2	TRBJ2-3	TRBD1	TGTGCCAGCAGAGACAGGGGCCGGCACACAGATACGCAGTATTTT	CASRDRGRHTDTQYF
.	TRBV2	TRBJ2-3	TRBD2	TGTGCCAGCAGTGAAGACGGCGGGGGGGTTGGAGATACGCAGTATTTT	CASSEDGGGVGDTQYF
few	TRBV5-4	TRBJ2-6	TRBD1	TGTGCCAGCAGCCCCGAGGACAGGGTCCCCTCCTATACTTTC	CASSPEDRVPSYTF
.	TRBV11-2	TRBJ2-2	.	TGTGCCAGCAGCTTCCTCACCGGGGAGCTGTTTTTT	CASSFLTGELFF
.	TRBV11-2	TRBJ1-3	.	TGTGCCAGCAGCTTAGCCTTCGGGGGGGCTGGAAACACCATATATTTT	CASSLAFGGAGNTIYF
.	TRBV6-5	TRBJ1-2	.	TGTGCCAGCAGTCGCTCCGGGACAACGGGAGGCTACACCTTC	CASSRSGTTGGYTF
.	TRBV7-8	TRBJ2-5	TRBD2	TGTGCCAGCAGCCGCCCACTAGCGGGGGCCGCCGAGACCCAGTACTTC	CASSRPLAGAAETQYF
few	TRBV5-1	TRBJ2-5	TRBD2	TGCGCCAGCAGCTTGGCCGTACTAGCGGGGGGCCAAGAGACCCAGTACTTC	CASSLAVLAGGQETQYF
.	TRBV19	TRBJ1-5	TRBD1	TGTGCCAGTAGTACGACAGGGGGCATGCAGCCCCAGCATTTT	CASSTTGGMQPQHF
few	TRBV19	TRBJ1-1	TRBD1	TGTGCCAGTAGTATAGGAGGGACAGGGGACACTGAAGCTTTCTTT	CASSIGGTGDTEAFF
.	TRBV19	TRBJ1-6	TRBD1	TGTGCCAGTAGTTCCCGGGACAGGAATTCACCCCTCCACTTT	CASSSRDRNSPLHF
.	TRBV2	TRBJ2-5	.	TGTGCCAGCACCGGTTCCCGTGGGACCCAGTACTTC	CASTGSRGTQYF
.	TRBV7-9	TRBJ2-3	TRBD2	TGTGCCAGCAGCTGGCCCCAGCGGGGGATCCCAGATACGCAGTATTTT	CASSWPQRGIPDTQYF
.	TRBV2	TRBJ1-2	.	TGTGCCAGCGAGCCCCAGGGGTTTGGCTACACCTTC	CASEPQGFGYTF
.	TRBV7-9	TRBJ1-6	.	TGTGCCAGCAGCCGGTCCTCGGGACCCCTCCACTTT	CASSRSSGPLHF
.	TRBV6-5	TRBJ2-3	.	TGTGCCACTCACCCAGGGAGCACAGATACGCAGTATTTT	CATHPGSTDTQYF
.	TRBV14	TRBJ2-7	.	TGTGCCAGCAGCCCAAGTCGAGGGAGGTGGGCTGAGGAGCAGTACTTC	CASSPSRGRWAEEQYF
.	TRBV7-3	TRBJ1-1	.	TGTGCCAGCAGCTTACAGAAATACACTGAAGCTTTCTTT	CASSLQKYTEAFF
.	TRBV2	TRBJ1-3	.	TGTGCCAGCAAAGCCGACAAAGCTGGAAACACCATATATTTT	CASKADKAGNTIYF
.	TRBV3-1/TRBV3-2	TRBJ1-2	.	TGTGCCAGCAGCCTTCTACGGGAAAACTATGGCTACACCTTC	CASSLLRENYGYTF
.	TRBV19	TRBJ1-4	.	TGTGCCAGTAGTGCAACGACAGGCAATGAAAAACTGTTTTTT	CASSATTGNEKLFF
.	TRBV7-9	TRBJ1-1	TRBD1	TGTGCCAGCATTGACAGGGATCGAAACACTGAAGCTTTCTTT	CASIDRDRNTEAFF
once	TRBV2	TRBJ1-1	TRBD1	TGTGCCAGCAGTGTAGGGGCAGGGGGGTTGAACACTGAAGCTTTCTTT	CASSVGAGGLNTEAFF
.	TRBV11-2	TRBJ1-6	TRBD1	TGTGCCAGCAGCCCGGGACAGGGGACCCTCTCCTATAATTCACCCCTCCACTTT	CASSPGQGTLSYNSPLHF
few	TRBV6-1	TRBJ2-7	TRBD2	TGTGCCAGCAGTGAGCAGCGGGGGAGGACCTACGAGCAGTACTTC	CASSEQRGRTYEQYF
.	TRBV27	TRBJ2-7	.	TGTGCCAGCAGCCCAAGCGGCTCCTCCTACGAGCAGTACTTC	CASSPSGSSYEQYF
.	TRBV6-2/TRBV6-3	TRBJ2-3	TRBD1	TGTGCCAGCAGTTACCCGGGACAGGGGTTAGATACGCAGTATTTT	CASSYPGQGLDTQYF
.	TRBV3-1/TRBV3-2	TRBJ2-3	.	TGTGCCAGCAGCCAAGCCCTAAACACAGATACGCAGTATTTT	CASSQALNTDTQYF
.	TRBV3-1/TRBV3-2	TRBJ2-4	.	TGTGCCAGCAGCCAACCGACCCTAGGAGGGAACATTCAGTACTTC	CASSQPTLGGNIQYF
.	TRBV4-2	TRBJ1-5	TRBD1	TGTGCCAGCGGGGGACAGTATCAGCCCCAGCATTTT	CASGGQYQPQHF
.	TRBV2	TRBJ2-5	TRBD1	TGTGCCAGCAGGGGCGGGACAGGACAAGAGACCCAGTACTTC	CASRGGTGQETQYF
few	TRBV6-1	TRBJ1-1	TRBD1	TGTGCCAGCAGTGAAGCCAGGGGGGTCACTGAAGCTTTCTTT	CASSEARGVTEAFF
.	TRBV6-5	TRBJ2-5	TRBD1	TGTGCCAGCAGCGCGTGGGACAGAGAGACCCAGTACTTC	CASSAWDRETQYF
.	TRBV6-5	TRBJ1-5	TRBD1	TGTGCCAGCAGCCGCCGGACAGGAGATCAGCCCCAGCATTTT	CASSRRTGDQPQHF
once	TRBV5-6	TRBJ2-1	.	TGTGCCAGCAGCTTGGGTCCAGGGCCTCCCAATGAGCAGTTCTTC	CASSLGPGPPNEQFF
.	TRBV5-4	TRBJ2-7	.	TGTGCCAGCAGCTGGGGGGCAGGACAGGCCCCCTCCTACGAGCAGTACTTC	CASSWGAGQAPSYEQYF
.	TRBV5-1	TRBJ1-4	.	TGCGCCAGCAGCCAAGGTGGAGGAGAAAGGGAAAAACTGTTTTTT	CASSQGGGEREKLFF
.	TRBV2	TRBJ1-6	.	TGTGCCAGCAGACTCCCCGGGGGAGGGAATTCACCCCTCCACTTT	CASRLPGGGNSPLHF
.	TRBV7-2	TRBJ2-5	.	TGTGCCAGCAGCTTAGCGCATGTGGGGGGGCAAGGATGGACCCAGTACTTC	CASSLAHVGGQGWTQYF
.	TRBV19	TRBJ1-2	.	TGTGCCAGTAACCCGGAGAAGTTTGACTATGGCTACACCTTC	CASNPEKFDYGYTF
.	TRBV10-3	TRBJ1-1	.	TGTGCCATCAGTGAGCAGGGTACTACTACTGAAGCTTTCTTT	CAISEQGTTTEAFF